The 31 T cell receptor beta chains listed next were all sequenced from one sample in a study of T cells expressing NK-cell markers. No DNA is given; TCRdb re-called the 5' RACE reads and lists each CDR3 protein once. Its table records 150,000 to 170,000 distinct CDR3 sequences. The material sequenced was blood T cells: a sorted CD56 or NKG2C T cell subset, CD4+ or CD8+ T cells, or bulk PBMC T cells (not recorded which). These receptors all stem from a woman between 50 and 59 years old in good health.

The rearrangement links TRBV27 to TRBJ2-7; TCRdb picks TRBD1, but there is no DNA to check that call. Germline-derived CDR1 and CDR2 are MNHEY and SMNVEV (reference sequence). The CDR3 has 14 amino acids. The CDR3 sequence: CASSAGQITYEQYF.

The chain has TRBV4-2 and TRBJ2-3; TCRdb picks TRBD2, but there is no DNA to check that call. Germline V gene data show CDR1 as LGHNA and CDR2 as YNFKEQ. The CDR3 has 17 amino acids. The chain's CDR3 is CASSQVKGGPGTDTQYF.

V gene TRBV2 combines with J gene TRBJ2-1; TCRdb's D call of TRBD2 is untestable without DNA. Germline V CDR1 and CDR2: SNHLY, FYNNEI. This CDR3 has 14 amino acids. The CDR3 reads CASTGGTSSNEQFF.

The CDR3: CATSGVGVNTEAFF. The chain is built from TRBV24-1 and TRBJ1-1. In germline, CDR1 is KGHDR, CDR2 SFDVKD. The CDR3 extends over 14 amino acids.

The gene calls are TRBV28 and TRBJ2-3. The CDR3 is 21 residues long. Germline V gene sequence: CDR1 MDHEN, CDR2 SYDVKM. CDR3 sequence reads: CASSSQLAGNSLITSTDTQYF.

The chain has TRBV7-9 and TRBJ2-5; as DNA is missing, the TRBD1 call by TCRdb cannot be tested. This CDR3 contains 15 residues. The V gene's germline CDR1 is SEHNR and CDR2 FQNEAQ (reference sequence). CDR3 sequence: CASRTGESDQETQYF. Using reference TRBV7-9 and TRBJ2-5 for the parts outside the CDR3, the full variable domain is DTGVSQNPRHKITKRGQNVTFRCDPISEHNRLYWYRQTLGQGPEFLTYFQNEAQLEKSRLLSDRFSAERPKGSFSTLEIQRTEQGDSAMYLCASRTGESDQETQYFGPGTRLLVL.

CDR3 protein: CASSVGVLNTDTQYF. V usage is TRBV9 and J usage is TRBJ2-3. The germline CDR1 and CDR2 sequences are SGDLS and YYNGEE. The CDR3 totals 15 residues.

The V and J genes are TRBV6-5 and TRBJ2-2; the TCRdb D gene call, TRBD2, has no DNA to confirm it. The V gene's germline CDR1 is MNHEY and CDR2 SVGAGI. The CDR3 totals 16 residues. The chain's CDR3 is CASRLVAGAITGELFF.

V gene TRBV15 combines with J gene TRBJ1-1; TCRdb's D call, TRBD1, is unchecked because there is no DNA. The CDR3 runs 14 residues. Germline V gene sequence: CDR1 LNHNV, CDR2 YYDKDF (reference sequence). The CDR3 is CATSRGTGTTEAFF. Supplemented by reference TRBV15 and TRBJ1-1, the full variable domain reads DAMVIQNPRYQVTQFGKPVTLSCSQTLNHNVMYWYQQKSSQAPKLLFHYYDKDFNNEADTPDNFQSRRPNTSFCFLDIRSPGLGDTAMYLCATSRGTGTTEAFFGQGTRLTVV.

Here the CDR3 reads CASSFGPGEEQYF. The rearrangement joins TRBV5-1 to TRBJ2-7; TCRdb returns TRBD1, unconfirmable since there is no DNA. The CDR3 length is 13 residues. CDR1 SGHRS and CDR2 YFSETQ come from the germline V gene.

The J gene is TRBJ1-4, the V gene TRBV18; TCRdb's assignment of TRBD1 cannot be checked, as there is no DNA. The germline V gene has CDR1 KGHSH and CDR2 LQKENI. The CDR3 contains 15 residues. The CDR3 sequence is CASSPPRTGNEKLFF. Based on the CDR3 plus reference TRBV18 and TRBJ1-4, the full variable domain is NAGVMQNPRHLVRRRGQEARLRCSPMKGHSHVYWYRQLPEEGLKFMVYLQKENIIDESGMPKERFSAEFPKEGPSILRIQQVVRGDSAAYFCASSPPRTGNEKLFFGSGTQLSVL.

The V and J genes are TRBV27 and TRBJ2-3; TCRdb calls TRBD1, which cannot be checked without DNA. CDR1 and CDR2 (germline): MNHEY, SMNVEV (reference sequence). The CDR3 spans 17 residues. This chain's CDR3 is CASSSLRDREATDTQYF.

J is TRBJ2-7 and V is TRBV27. Germline V gene lookup returns CDR1 MNHEY and CDR2 SMNVEV (reference sequence). The length of the CDR3 is 13 residues. CDR3 in amino acids: CASSLSFSSGQYF.

The chain joins TRBV4-1 to TRBJ2-1; the D gene TCRdb calls, TRBD2, cannot be checked with no DNA. The CDR3 covers 15 residues. Germline V gene sequence: CDR1 MGHRA, CDR2 YSYEKL. The chain's CDR3 is CASSQDPGLGREQFF.

The chain uses TRBV29-1 and TRBJ1-1. This CDR3 has 14 amino acids. Germline values: CDR1 SQVTM, CDR2 ANQGSEA. CDR3 loop: CSVLSGWGNTEAFF. The whole variable domain, filled in from reference TRBV29-1 and TRBJ1-1, reads SAVISQKPSRDICQRGTSLTIQCQVDSQVTMMFWYRQQPGQSLTLIATANQGSEATYESGFVIDKFPISRPNLTFSTLTVSNMSPEDSSIYLCSVLSGWGNTEAFFGQGTRLTVV.

This chain links TRBV6-2 or TRBV6-3 with TRBJ2-1; the TCRdb call, TRBD1, lacks DNA for checking. This CDR3 has 20 amino acids. Germline CDR1 reads MNHEY; CDR2 reads SVGEGT. The CDR3 is CASSTNRFGDSLTSYNEQFF.

The chain has TRBV11-2 and TRBJ1-1; the TRBD1 assignment by TCRdb is unverifiable without DNA. CDR1 SGHAT and CDR2 FQNNGV come from the germline V gene. The CDR3 contains 13 residues. CDR3 sequence: CASSPWRGDGAFF.

This chain uses TRBV4-1 with TRBJ2-1; TCRdb picks TRBD2, but there is no DNA to check that call. Germline V lookup: CDR1 MGHRA, CDR2 YSYEKL. This CDR3 spans 14 amino acids. CDR3 sequence: CASSPAGGSDEQFF.

J is TRBJ2-5 and V is TRBV7-9. Germline CDR1 is SEHNR and CDR2 is FQNEAQ (reference sequence). The CDR3 sequence is 12 residues long. CDR3 sequence: CASSHSGKHQYF.

The chain joins TRBV20-1 to TRBJ2-6; the D gene TCRdb calls, TRBD2, cannot be checked with no DNA. The germline V gene has CDR1 DFQATT and CDR2 SNEGSKA (reference sequence). The CDR3 has 14 residues. This chain's CDR3 is CSARSPTGANVLTF.

The CDR3 sequence: CASSLSTQTGELFF. The chain is built from TRBV27 and TRBJ2-2. Germline loops: CDR1 MNHEY, CDR2 SMNVEV (reference sequence). The CDR3 is 14 amino acids.

V is TRBV4-2 and J is TRBJ2-1; TCRdb selects TRBD1, and the lack of DNA leaves this call unchecked. This CDR3 has 13 residues. The V gene's germline CDR1 is LGHNA and CDR2 YNFKEQ. This CDR3 is CASSQAGVNEQFF.

This chain connects TRBV6-6 to TRBJ2-1. The V gene's germline CDR1 is MNHNY and CDR2 SVGAGI (reference sequence). The CDR3 sequence is 15 residues long. CDR3 residues: CASSYSKVTHNEQFF.

The chain uses TRBV6-2 or TRBV6-3 and TRBJ1-1. Germline CDR1 is MNHEY and CDR2 is SVGEGT. The CDR3 is made up of 11 amino acids. The CDR3 sequence: CASTGGTEAFF.

This sequence joins TRBV7-9 and TRBJ2-3. The CDR3 runs 13 residues. Germline CDR1 is SEHNR and CDR2 is FQNEAQ (reference sequence). CDR3 sequence: CASSPTGTDTQYF.

The chain has TRBV4-1 and TRBJ2-2; TCRdb's D call, TRBD1, is unchecked because there is no DNA. The CDR3 totals 16 residues. Per the germline V gene, CDR1 is MGHRA and CDR2 is YSYEKL. The CDR3 spells CASSQAGTPTTGELFF.

V usage is TRBV6-1 and J usage is TRBJ1-1. CDR1 is MNHNS and CDR2 is SASEGT in the germline V gene. CDR3 size: 12 residues. CDR3 region: CASTGVRAEAFF.

The chain joins TRBV4-1 to TRBJ1-5; TCRdb reports TRBD1, a call that lacks DNA to check it against. Germline assignment: CDR1 MGHRA and CDR2 YSYEKL. The CDR3 spans 14 residues. The CDR3 region is CASSPVGGNQPQHF.

The CDR3 loop is CASSVGAVAGGTTDTQYF. The V call is TRBV9, the J call TRBJ2-3; lacking DNA, the TRBD2 call made by TCRdb goes unchecked. CDR1 and CDR2 (germline): SGDLS, YYNGEE. The CDR3 is 18 residues long.

The V call is TRBV29-1, the J call TRBJ2-7; TCRdb selects TRBD1, and the lack of DNA leaves this call unchecked. The CDR3 extends over 14 amino acids. Germline loops: CDR1 SQVTM, CDR2 ANQGSEA. The CDR3 sequence: CSVAPRDSSYEQYF.

This chain joins TRBV25-1 and TRBJ1-1. There are 14 residues in the CDR3. Germline V gene sequence: CDR1 MGHDK, CDR2 SYGVNS. CDR3 sequence: CASSLSIMNTEAFF.